This T cell receptor (beta chain) was retrieved from a study of cytomegalovirus exposure and HLA in healthy donors. Points from the study as a whole: The authors later linked a missense DCLRE1C variant to TCR beta V- and J-gene trimming. Immune exposure data for these donors was limited to CMV serostatus.

Concerning this clone: The antigen is unknown.

In the PCR, 60 Vbeta and 13 Jbeta primers were used. Under the authors' procedure: Approximately 87 million unique TCR beta chains, 8.5 million to 14 million shared, were counted in a later analysis. Profiling relied on immunoSEQ multiplex PCR, and the TCRdb table lists in-frame clones only, not all of them. V, J and clone size are those of that table, while D and trimming were read from the DNA. The sample records approximately 150,000 clones, approximately 65% being singletons. Input material: PBMCs. The source of this sequence is a woman in her sixties or seventies in good health and CMV-seronegative.

The CDR3 nucleotides are TGTGCCAGGACAGGGGCCTATGGCTACACCTTC. Translated: CARTGAYGYTF. This chain joins TRBV19 and TRBJ1-2; 8 nucleotides match TRBD1. The CDR3 length is 11 residues. Germline V gives CDR1 LNHDA, CDR2 SQIVND (reference sequence). The junction had 1 base not matched to a gene; V was cut back by 9 bases and J by 4 bases.